The 25 T cell receptor beta chains below all came from one sample that was sequenced in a study of OX40 agonist ivuxolimab in advanced cancers. Repertoires were generated with immunoSEQ multiplex PCR, while TCRdb's copy carries only in-frame clones and drops some. The sample shows approximately 94,000 clones, roughly 84% of them seen only once. Specimen: CD4+ or CD8+ T cells sorted from blood, collected in a trial of the OX40 agonist ivuxolimab. The source of these receptors is an adult with an advanced solid tumor such as melanoma, head and neck, liver or kidney cancer.

This sequence joins TRBV27 and TRBJ2-7; 7 positions match TRBD1. The germline V gene has CDR1 MNHEY and CDR2 SMNVEV (reference sequence). The CDR3 spans 15 residues. V trimming: 0 bases; J trimming: 2 bases; junction bases outside the gene matches: 4. The CDR3 loop reads CASSLSGTATYEQYF. Here the CDR3 DNA reads TGTGCCAGCAGTTTATCCGGGACAGCTACCTACGAGCAGTACTTC.

V and J are TRBV10-3 and TRBJ1-6, with no clear D. The CDR3 totals 15 residues. Between the trimmed V and J ends, which lost 5 bases and 8 bases, there was a span of 16 bases. The V gene's germline CDR1 is ENHRY and CDR2 SYGVKD. CDR3 sequence (DNA): TGTGCCATCAGTCCGCGAGAGGCCTCAGATTCACCCCTCCACTTT. Translating it yields CAISPREASDSPLHF.

The chain has TRBV29-1 and TRBJ2-3; 10 bases fit TRBD2. CDR1 and CDR2 from the germline V gene are SQVTM and ANQGSEA. V was clipped by 3 bases and J by 4 bases; unmatched bases: 7. The CDR3 is 15 amino acids. CDR3 DNA: TGCAGCGTTGAGTATAGCGGGGGGTACGCAGATACGCAGTATTTT. Encoded protein: CSVEYSGGYADTQYF.

This clone appeared a single time. The junction departs from germline at one end; a sequencing error may be responsible. This chain links TRBV7-8 with TRBJ1-5; D perhaps matches TRBD1 (5 bases). CDR3 length equals 18 residues. Germline CDR1 SGHVS, CDR2 FQNEAQ. CDR3 in amino acids: CASSLDVDDYWGKQPQHF. DNA of the CDR3: TGTGCCAGCAGCTTAGACGTCGACGACTATTGGGGCAAACAGCCCCAGCATTTT.

The chain employs TRBV30 and TRBJ1-2; weak D call: TRBD1 (5 bases). This CDR3 comprises 13 residues. V lost 0 bases and J 2 bases, leaving 7 bases between the germline ends. Germline V lookup: CDR1 GTSNPN, CDR2 SVGIG (reference sequence). The CDR3 nucleotides read TGTGCCTGGAGTGTACGACAGAACTATGGCTACACCTTC. It specifies CAWSVRQNYGYTF.

This sequence joins TRBV27 and TRBJ1-4, with D perhaps matching TRBD1 (6 bases). The CDR3 has 15 amino acids. The ends were cut back, 1 base at V and 7 bases at J, with 13 bases in the middle. The V gene's germline CDR1 is MNHEY and CDR2 SMNVEV (reference sequence). The chain's CDR3 is CASSLLRQDAEKLFF. In nucleotides, the CDR3 is TGTGCCAGCAGTTTATTAAGACAGGACGCTGAAAAACTGTTTTTT. Full variable domain (outside the CDR3, taken from reference TRBV27 and TRBJ1-4): EAQVTQNPRYLITVTGKKLTVTCSQNMNHEYMSWYRQDPGLGLRQIYYSMNVEVTDKGDVPEGYKVSRKEKRNFPLILESPSPNQTSLYFCASSLLRQDAEKLFFGSGTQLSVL.

The J gene is TRBJ2-3, the V gene TRBV19; 16 bases match TRBD2. The CDR3 has 16 residues. The V gene end was trimmed by 4 bases and the J gene end by 5 bases; junction bases not matched to a gene: 3. Germline CDR1 reads LNHDA; CDR2 reads SQIVND (reference sequence). CDR3 in amino acids: CASSTGLAGGLDTQYF. The DNA for the CDR3 is TGTGCCAGTAGTACGGGACTAGCGGGGGGGCTAGATACGCAGTATTTT. The full variable domain, completed using reference TRBV19 and TRBJ2-3, is DGGITQSPKYLFRKEGQNVTLSCEQNLNHDAMYWYRQDPGQGLRLIYYSQIVNDFQKGDIAEGYSVSREKKESFPLTVTSAQKNPTAFYLCASSTGLAGGLDTQYFGPGTRLTVL.

The J gene is TRBJ2-7, the V gene TRBV28; tentatively, D is TRBD1 (7 bases). V was clipped by 8 bases and J by 3 bases, with 14 bases between them. This CDR3 comprises 13 residues. In germline, CDR1 is MDHEN, CDR2 SYDVKM. The CDR3, as DNA: TGTGCCAGCTACAGGGGAGGCGGCTACGAGCAGTACTTC. Translated: CASYRGGGYEQYF.

The genes are TRBV7-2 and TRBJ1-1; 7 nucleotides agree with TRBD1. The germline V gene has CDR1 SGHTA and CDR2 FQGNSA. This CDR3 contains 15 residues. V shed 4 bases, J shed 3 bases, and the junction held 8 bases outside the gene matches. CDR3 amino acids: CASSSEQGSYTEAFF. In nucleotides, the CDR3 is TGTGCCAGCAGCTCAGAACAGGGGTCATACACTGAAGCTTTCTTT. The entire variable domain, with the rest obtained from reference TRBV7-2 and TRBJ1-1, is as follows: GAGVSQSPSNKVTEKGKDVELRCDPISGHTALYWYRQSLGQGLEFLIYFQGNSAPDKSGLPSDRFSAERTGGSVSTLTIQRTQQEDSAVYLCASSSEQGSYTEAFFGQGTRLTVV.

V usage is TRBV28 and J usage is TRBJ2-1; D is possibly TRBD1 (5 bases). The V end was cut by 0 bases, the J end by 6 bases, with 9 bases between. The CDR3 runs 14 residues. The germline V gene encodes CDR1 MDHEN and CDR2 SYDVKM. Here the CDR3 DNA reads TGTGCCAGCAGTTTATGGGACAAACTCAATGAGCAGTTCTTC. It codes for CASSLWDKLNEQFF.

The V and J genes are TRBV27 and TRBJ2-6; D ambiguous. CDR3 size: 17 residues. CDR1 MNHEY and CDR2 SMNVEV come from the germline V gene (reference sequence). The germline V and J ends were trimmed by 2 bases and 0 bases, with 11 bases remaining between them. CDR3 sequence reads: CASSLARPNSGANVLTF. The DNA of the CDR3 is TGTGCCAGCAGTTTAGCCAGGCCTAACTCTGGGGCCAACGTCCTGACTTTC.

The rearrangement links TRBV28 to TRBJ1-5; tentatively, D is TRBD1 (5 bases). The germline V gene encodes CDR1 MDHEN and CDR2 SYDVKM. V was cut by 3 bases and J by 4 bases, with 16 bases left in between. The CDR3 spans 16 residues. CDR3 in DNA: TGTGCCAGCAGTTTCCTGGGGGGTGGGTGGAATCAGCCCCAGCATTTT. Its protein is CASSFLGGGWNQPQHF.

The chain is built from TRBV4-1 and TRBJ2-5; possible D gene TRBD2, 6 bases. Germline V gene lookup returns CDR1 MGHRA and CDR2 YSYEKL. V shed 3 bases and J shed 0 bases, with 17 bases lying between them. CDR3 length: 17 residues. In nucleotides, the CDR3 is TGCGCCAGCAGCCAGGGCTTTGGGACTGTCCACCAAGAGACCCAGTACTTC. Its translation is CASSQGFGTVHQETQYF.

CDR3 amino acids: CASSLMRDTEAFF. In DNA, the CDR3 is TGTGCCAGCAGCTTAATGAGGGACACTGAAGCTTTCTTT. The V call is TRBV7-3, the J call TRBJ1-1, with D hard to call. The V end lost 1 base, the J end lost 3 bases, and 6 bases lay between the germline ends. The CDR3 is 13 residues long. The V gene's germline CDR1 is SGHTA and CDR2 FQGTGA.

This chain links TRBV18 with TRBJ2-2; D remains unclear. The germline gives CDR1 KGHSH, CDR2 LQKENI. The CDR3 extends over 15 amino acids. V lost 6 bases, J lost 4 bases, and 15 bases lay in between. CDR3: CASSGRNLGTGELFF. In nucleotides, the CDR3 is TGTGCCAGCTCCGGGCGCAACCTCGGCACCGGGGAGCTGTTTTTT.

The rearrangement links TRBV6-5 to TRBJ2-7; TRBD1 agrees at 8 bases. This CDR3 has 15 residues. Germline V lookup: CDR1 MNHEY, CDR2 SVGAGI. V lost 6 bases and J lost 2; bases outside the gene matches: 9. The CDR3: CASRDTGTGAYEQYF. The CDR3 nucleotides read TGTGCCAGCAGGGACACCGGGACAGGAGCCTACGAGCAGTACTTC.

This clone came up a few times. The J gene is TRBJ2-4, the V gene TRBV7-2, with unresolved D. Deletions cut 5 bases from V and 0 bases from J, with 17 bases between. This CDR3 is 17 amino acids long. Germline V lookup: CDR1 SGHTA, CDR2 FQGNSA. CDR3 in amino acids: CASSPWSTELAKNIQYF. CDR3 bases: TGTGCCAGCAGCCCCTGGTCGACCGAGCTAGCCAAAAACATTCAGTACTTC.

This sequence joins TRBV5-1 and TRBJ2-3; maybe TRBD2 (5 bases). The germline V gene encodes CDR1 SGHRS and CDR2 YFSETQ. Trimming removed 7 bases from V and 5 bases from J, with 5 bases in between. There are 10 residues in the CDR3. The CDR3 here is CASRGDTQYF. As DNA, the CDR3 is TGCGCCAGCCGGGGAGATACGCAGTATTTT.

The chain uses TRBV7-9 and TRBJ1-1, with 7 bases matching TRBD1. V dropped 5 bases and J dropped 1; count of bases not matched to a gene: 4. The germline gives CDR1 SEHNR, CDR2 FQNEAQ (reference sequence). The CDR3 consists of 14 residues. This CDR3 is CASSPGTENTEAFF. The CDR3 DNA reads as TGTGCCAGCAGCCCCGGGACAGAGAACACTGAAGCTTTCTTT.

The gene calls are TRBV30 and TRBJ1-4, with D possibly matching TRBD1 (5 bases). With 2 bases removed from V and 2 bases from J, the gap between germline ends came to 12 bases. CDR1 is GTSNPN and CDR2 is SVGIG in the germline V gene (reference sequence). This CDR3 spans 15 amino acids. DNA of the CDR3: TGTGCCTGGAGTACACAGGCCCTTACTAATGAAAAACTGTTTTTT. Translation gives CAWSTQALTNEKLFF.

The chain combines TRBV28 with TRBJ1-1; D is unclear. Germline assignment: CDR1 MDHEN and CDR2 SYDVKM. The length of the CDR3 is 13 residues. V shed 4 bases and J shed 0 bases, with 6 bases lying between them. In DNA, the CDR3 is TGTGCCAGCAGTTGGGTGTTGAACACTGAAGCTTTCTTT. Residues: CASSWVLNTEAFF.

The V gene is TRBV7-2, the J gene TRBJ1-5; D call uncertain. Germline-derived CDR1 and CDR2 are SGHTA and FQGNSA. This CDR3 comprises 18 residues. V gave up 3 bases and J gave up 0 bases, with 18 bases separating them. CDR3 amino acids: CASSFKLYSTDSNQPQHF. The CDR3 DNA sequence: TGTGCCAGCAGCTTTAAACTCTACTCTACGGATAGCAATCAGCCCCAGCATTTT.

The chain recombines TRBV10-2 with TRBJ2-3; D ambiguous. CDR3 size: 16 residues. The V end was cut by 4 bases, the J end by 0 bases, with 14 bases between. The germline V gene has CDR1 WSHSY and CDR2 SAAADI. CDR3 bases: TGCGCCAGCAGTGGAGGCAGACGCACTAGCACAGATACGCAGTATTTT. Its translation is CASSGGRRTSTDTQYF.

This clone came up a few times. This chain uses TRBV6-5 with TRBJ1-3; D not certain. Trimming stripped 0 bases from V and 0 bases from J, with 6 bases between. CDR3 length: 15 amino acids. CDR1 MNHEY and CDR2 SVGAGI come from the germline V gene. The CDR3 sequence is CASSYSPDSGNTIYF. The DNA of the CDR3 is TGTGCCAGCAGTTACTCGCCGGACTCTGGAAACACCATATATTTT.

The gene calls are TRBV18 and TRBJ2-7; the D is unclear. Germline V gives CDR1 KGHSH, CDR2 LQKENI. The V end was cut by 1 base, the J end by 2 bases, with 12 bases between. The CDR3 consists of 15 residues. The CDR3 protein is CASSPQAENTYEQYF. DNA for the CDR3: TGTGCCAGCTCACCACAGGCCGAGAACACCTACGAGCAGTACTTC.